The 18 T cell receptor beta chains listed next were all sequenced from one sample in a study of T-cell memory formation after mild COVID-19. TCRdb called the 5' RACE reads again in MiXCR, with one record for every CDR3 protein. The sample has under 550,000 distinct CDR3 sequences; 18% are singletons. The material sequenced was PBMCs or a T cell subset sorted from them (not recorded which). The source of these receptors is an adult woman who had mild COVID-19 (a few samples of this study predate the infection). Cell type and time point are not known.

This clonotype was observed a handful of times. V and J are TRBV5-5 and TRBJ2-7, with 8 bases identical to TRBD1. CDR1 and CDR2 from the germline V gene are SGHKS and YYEKEE (reference sequence). There are 15 residues in the CDR3. With 0 bases clipped from V and 3 bases from J, the junction kept 5 bases outside the gene matches. For the CDR3, the DNA is TGTGCCAGCAGCTTGGGGACAGGGTCGCACTACGAGCAGTACTTC. It translates to CASSLGTGSHYEQYF.

The chain has TRBV20-1 and TRBJ1-1; D possibly corresponds to TRBD1 (5 bases). V was clipped by 2 bases and J by 6 bases, with 13 bases between them. Looked up from germline, CDR1 is DFQATT and CDR2 is SNEGSKA (reference sequence). The CDR3 totals 13 residues. CDR3 DNA sequence: TGCAGTGCTAGAAACTATAGACAGTCTGAAGCTTTCTTT. This codes for CSARNYRQSEAFF.

There are a few counts of this clonotype. J is TRBJ2-3 and V is TRBV12-3 or TRBV12-4; no definite D call. Trimming removed 2 bases from V and 8 bases from J, with 2 bases in between. The CDR3 length is 10 residues. The CDR3 DNA sequence: TGTGCCAGCAGTTTACGTACGCAGTATTTT. The encoded protein is CASSLRTQYF.

This clonotype was detected only a few times. This chain joins TRBV29-1 and TRBJ2-3; 10 bases agree with TRBD2. The CDR3 has 14 residues. Germline CDR1 and CDR2: SQVTM and ANQGSEA. The V gene end was trimmed by 7 bases and the J gene end by 2 bases; junction bases not matched to a gene: 6. In nucleotides, the CDR3 is TGCAGCGGTCTGACTAGCGGGCTCACAGATACGCAGTATTTT. Translation: CSGLTSGLTDTQYF.

The chain couples TRBV6-2 or TRBV6-3 to TRBJ2-3; 8 bases are a match to TRBD1. CDR1 is MNHEY, CDR2 SVGEGT, per germline. The CDR3 loop spans 15 amino acids. Trimming cost V 1 base and J 5 bases; bases outside gene matches: 5. CDR3 DNA: TGTGCCAGCAGTTACTGGCAGGGGGCGGAAGATACGCAGTATTTT. Amino acids: CASSYWQGAEDTQYF.

In its sample, this clonotype was seen a few times. The J gene is TRBJ1-6, the V gene TRBV7-6; D possibly corresponds to TRBD1 (5 bases). Germline V lookup: CDR1 SGHVS, CDR2 FNYEAQ. CDR3 length: 14 residues. V was pared by 0 bases and J by 9 bases, with 9 bases between. CDR3 nucleotides: TGTGCCAGCAGCTTAGCCGGGACCGGTTCACCCCTCCACTTT. The encoded protein is CASSLAGTGSPLHF.

This clonotype showed up many times. This chain joins TRBV12-3 or TRBV12-4 and TRBJ2-2; 7 bases match TRBD1. The CDR3 contains 16 residues. V shed 5 bases, J shed 0 bases, and the junction held 6 bases outside the gene matches. The CDR3 DNA sequence: TGTGCCAGCAGTCCCTGGGACAGATCGAACACCGGGGAGCTGTTTTTT. This translates into CASSPWDRSNTGELFF.

To note about this clonotype: A junction end diverges from the germline sequence, so it may reflect a read error. V gene TRBV20-1 combines with J gene TRBJ2-3, with 12 bases lining up with TRBD2. CDR1 DFQATT and CDR2 SNEGSKA come from the germline V gene (reference sequence). The CDR3 contains 15 residues. Here the CDR3 reads CSARGASGRADTQYF. DNA of the CDR3: TGCAGTGCCAGAGGGGCTAGCGGGAGGGCAGATACGCAGTATTTT.

The chain uses TRBV9 and TRBJ2-2; D gene unclear. Germline CDR1 reads SGDLS; CDR2 reads YYNGEE. CDR3 length: 14 residues. The ends were cut back, 7 bases at V and 5 bases at J, with 15 bases in the middle. CDR3 loop: CASSESAKTGELFF. Written as DNA, the CDR3 is TGTGCCAGCTCGGAGTCCGCCAAGACCGGGGAGCTGTTTTTT.

J is TRBJ1-1 and V is TRBV5-1; 7 nucleotides match TRBD1. V trimming: 5 bases; J trimming: 3 bases; junction bases outside the gene matches: 7. In germline, CDR1 is SGHRS, CDR2 YFSETQ. The CDR3 runs 14 residues. The DNA for the CDR3 is TGCGCCAGCAGATTTGAGGGGGCTGACACTGAAGCTTTCTTT. This translates into CASRFEGADTEAFF.

This clonotype was recorded a few times. The chain links TRBV7-9 to TRBJ2-7; TRBD2 matches at 8 bases. The CDR3 has 16 residues. V lost 6 bases to trimming and J lost 4 bases; unmatched junction nucleotides: 14. Germline V gene sequence: CDR1 SEHNR, CDR2 FQNEAQ (reference sequence). CDR3 DNA: TGTGCCAGCAGTTCCCAATTAGCGGGAAATGAGTACGAGCAGTACTTC. This sequence encodes CASSSQLAGNEYEQYF.

The chain carries TRBV20-1 and TRBJ2-1, with D possibly called TRBD1 or TRBD2 (5 bases each). This CDR3 comprises 15 residues. Germline assignment: CDR1 DFQATT and CDR2 SNEGSKA (reference sequence). With 5 bases removed from V and 4 bases from J, the gap between germline ends came to 18 bases. The CDR3 loop is CSAPAFGGFYNEQFF. Here the CDR3 DNA reads TGCAGTGCTCCGGCGTTTGGGGGTTTTTACAATGAGCAGTTCTTC.

This clonotype was counted many times. V usage is TRBV2 and J usage is TRBJ2-3; TRBD2 matches 9 bases. Germline CDR1 is SNHLY and CDR2 is FYNNEI. The CDR3 runs to 15 residues. The junction had 6 bases not matched to a gene; V was cut back by 6 bases and J by 2 bases. The chain's CDR3 is CASSVSGRITDTQYF. CDR3 coding DNA: TGTGCCAGCAGCGTTAGCGGGAGAATCACAGATACGCAGTATTTT.

The chain is built from TRBV20-1 and TRBJ1-2; possible D gene TRBD1, 6 bases. From germline, CDR1 is DFQATT and CDR2 SNEGSKA (reference sequence). The CDR3 has 14 amino acids. V shed 7 bases and J shed 2 bases, with 17 bases lying between them. The CDR3, as DNA: TGCAGTGGGAATGACAACAGGGTAAACTATGGCTACACCTTC. Encoded protein: CSGNDNRVNYGYTF.

This clonotype came up a few times. The CDR3 reads CSASRDRGAGYTF. As DNA, the CDR3 is TGCAGTGCTAGTAGGGACAGGGGGGCTGGCTACACCTTC. The rearrangement joins TRBV20-1 to TRBJ1-2, with 11 bases matching TRBD1. Germline V gene lookup returns CDR1 DFQATT and CDR2 SNEGSKA (reference sequence). The CDR3 length is 13 residues. V lost 3 bases, J lost 7 bases, and 4 bases stayed unmatched.

CDR3 protein: CASSLAITGGFHEQYF. The DNA of the CDR3 is TGTGCCAGCAGCTTAGCGATTACAGGGGGTTTCCACGAGCAGTACTTC. The chain employs TRBV7-9 and TRBJ2-7; 8 bases align to TRBD1. CDR3 length: 16 amino acids. Germline CDR1 and CDR2: SEHNR and FQNEAQ (reference sequence). The V segment lost 0 bases and the J segment 5 bases; nucleotides outside the gene matches: 9.

The CDR3 DNA sequence: TGTGCCAGCTCACTCACCAGGGGAGGCCCCTACGAGCAGTACTTC. It translates to CASSLTRGGPYEQYF. This sequence joins TRBV18 and TRBJ2-7, with D perhaps being TRBD1 or TRBD2 (6 bases each). CDR1 KGHSH and CDR2 LQKENI come from the germline V gene. Trimming pared 4 bases from V and 2 bases from J, leaving 15 bases between. This CDR3 is 15 amino acids long.

Note on this clonotype: The junction and the germline gene differ at one end; a read error may be behind it. The chain couples TRBV7-7 to TRBJ2-7, with TRBD2 matching over 7 bases. The CDR3 covers 19 residues. The germline gives CDR1 SSHAT, CDR2 FNYEAQ (reference sequence). DNA for the CDR3: TGTGCTAGCAGCTTCTCTTCGTCTAGCGGTTTTACCCCCTCCTACGAGCAGTACTTC. This encodes CASSFSSSSGFTPSYEQYF.